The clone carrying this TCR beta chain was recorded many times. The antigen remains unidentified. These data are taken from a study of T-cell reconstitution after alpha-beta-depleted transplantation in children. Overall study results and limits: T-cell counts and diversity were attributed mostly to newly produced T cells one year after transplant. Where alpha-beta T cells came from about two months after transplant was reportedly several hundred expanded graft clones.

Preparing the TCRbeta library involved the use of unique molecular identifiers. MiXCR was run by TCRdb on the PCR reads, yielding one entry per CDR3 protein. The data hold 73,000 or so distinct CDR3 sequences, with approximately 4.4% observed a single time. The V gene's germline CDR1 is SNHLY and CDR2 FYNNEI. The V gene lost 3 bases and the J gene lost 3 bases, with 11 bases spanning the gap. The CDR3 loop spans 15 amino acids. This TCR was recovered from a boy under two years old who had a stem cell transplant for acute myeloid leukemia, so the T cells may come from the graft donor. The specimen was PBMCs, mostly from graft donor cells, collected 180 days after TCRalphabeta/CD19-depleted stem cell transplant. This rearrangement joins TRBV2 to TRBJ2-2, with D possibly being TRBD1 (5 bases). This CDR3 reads CASSDFQGYTGELFF. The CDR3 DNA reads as TGTGCCAGCAGTGATTTCCAGGGCTACACCGGGGAGCTGTTTTTT.